The rows below give T cell receptor beta chains drawn from one sample of a study of cytomegalovirus exposure and HLA in healthy donors. The table came from immunoSEQ multiplex PCR; TCRdb's copy has only in-frame clones and leaves some out. The sample lists about 160,000 clones, 80% to 90% occurring once. Sequenced material: PBMCs. These TCRs come from a man between 18 and 29 years old in good health and CMV-seropositive. The CDR3 runs from the conserved cysteine through the conserved F or W. A D gene is named only where the DNA matches it firmly. A clone size is listed for some rows: how often the clone was seen (once, few, many), or a class if it is expanded.

length: 14
size: few
D: TRBD1
J: TRBJ1-4
V: TRBV7-8
CDR3: CASSPGGTGEKLFF
DNA: TGTGCCAGCAGCCCAGGGGGGACAGGGGAAAAACTGTTTTTT

length: 15
size: NA
D: NA
J: TRBJ1-4
V: TRBV5-4
CDR3: CASSLGGARGEKLFF
DNA: TGTGCCAGCAGCTTGGGTGGTGCTAGGGGTGAAAAACTGTTTTTT

length: 17
size: NA
D: TRBD2
J: TRBJ2-1
V: TRBV9
CDR3: CASSVFEVLAEDNEQFF
DNA: TGTGCCAGCAGCGTATTCGAGGTCCTAGCGGAAGACAATGAGCAGTTCTTC

length: 15
size: NA
D: NA
J: TRBJ1-1
V: TRBV14
CDR3: CASSQEPGGVTEAFF
DNA: TGTGCCAGCAGCCAAGAACCCGGGGGGGTCACTGAAGCTTTCTTT

length: 13
size: NA
D: NA
J: TRBJ1-1
V: TRBV7-7
CDR3: CASSLREGTEAFF
DNA: TGTGCTAGCAGCTTAAGGGAGGGCACTGAAGCTTTCTTT

length: 14
size: NA
D: NA
J: TRBJ2-2
V: TRBV7-3
CDR3: CASSVGANTGELFF
DNA: TGTGCCAGCAGCGTGGGCGCGAACACCGGGGAGCTGTTTTTT

length: 15
size: NA
D: TRBD1
J: TRBJ2-7
V: TRBV11-3
CDR3: CASSGTGALTYEQYF
DNA: TGTGCCAGCAGCGGGACAGGGGCTCTCACCTACGAGCAGTACTTC

length: 17
size: NA
D: NA
J: TRBJ2-1
V: TRBV5-6
CDR3: CASSFDSPAVGYNEQFF
DNA: TGTGCCAGCAGCTTCGATTCCCCCGCCGTCGGGTACAATGAGCAGTTCTTC

length: 13
size: NA
D: NA
J: TRBJ1-2
V: TRBV7-6
CDR3: CASRRRQVLGYTF
DNA: TGTGCCAGCAGAAGGAGACAGGTTCTGGGCTACACCTTC

length: 16
size: NA
D: TRBD1
J: TRBJ1-2
V: TRBV7-9
CDR3: CASSSYVSQGEYGYTF
DNA: TGTGCCAGCAGCTCGTACGTATCACAGGGGGAATATGGCTACACCTTC

length: 15
size: NA
D: TRBD1
J: TRBJ1-2
V: TRBV2
CDR3: CASRSEQGANYGYTF
DNA: TGTGCCAGCAGGAGCGAACAGGGGGCAAACTATGGCTACACCTTC

length: 11
size: NA
D: TRBD2
J: TRBJ2-5
V: TRBV4-3
CDR3: CASSAGATQYF
DNA: TGCGCCAGCTCAGCGGGGGCGACCCAGTACTTC

length: 13
size: few
D: NA
J: TRBJ2-5
V: TRBV6-5
CDR3: CASELTVRETQYF
DNA: TGTGCCAGCGAACTGACAGTACGAGAGACCCAGTACTTC

length: 14
size: NA
D: NA
J: TRBJ1-1
V: TRBV7-2
CDR3: CASSLGGWNTEAFF
DNA: TGTGCCAGCAGCTTAGGAGGGTGGAACACTGAAGCTTTCTTT

length: 16
size: NA
D: NA
J: TRBJ2-1
V: TRBV5-1
CDR3: CASSLERYGPYNEQFF
DNA: TGCGCCAGCAGCTTGGAGCGGTACGGACCCTACAATGAGCAGTTCTTC

length: 14
size: NA
D: NA
J: TRBJ1-2
V: TRBV4-1
CDR3: CASRPDRFNYGYTF
DNA: TGCGCCAGCAGACCCGACAGGTTTAACTATGGCTACACCTTC